Shown below are 19 T cell receptor beta chains from a single sample sequenced in a study of blood T cell repertoires in COVID-19. The assay was immunoSEQ multiplex PCR, and TCRdb's table has in-frame clones only and misses some. The table shows 200,000 to 250,000 clones, with 92% occurring only once. Source material: peripheral blood. These TCRs come from a man in his sixties with COVID-19, enrolled during active disease.

The chain joins TRBV16 to TRBJ1-5; the match to TRBD1 covers 8 bases. Looked up from germline, CDR1 is KGHSY and CDR2 is FQNENV. Trimming cost V 5 bases and J 3 bases; bases outside gene matches: 6. The CDR3 consists of 15 residues. The DNA of the CDR3 is TGTGCCAGCAGCTTTGACAGGGGCTACAATCAGCCCCAGCATTTT. It encodes CASSFDRGYNQPQHF.

The V gene is TRBV7-9, the J gene TRBJ2-1; weak D call: TRBD1 (5 bases). In germline, CDR1 is SEHNR, CDR2 FQNEAQ (reference sequence). Between the trimmed V and J ends, which lost 5 bases and 6 bases, there was a span of 14 bases. This CDR3 region has 14 residues. The CDR3 is CASSPWGRPNEQFF. In DNA, the CDR3 is TGTGCCAGCAGCCCGTGGGGCAGACCCAATGAGCAGTTCTTC.

V is TRBV10-3 and J is TRBJ1-2; D gene ambiguous. Trimming took 0 bases from V and 2 from J, leaving 10 bases between them. This CDR3 comprises 15 residues. The V gene's germline CDR1 is ENHRY and CDR2 SYGVKD. CDR3 sequence reads: CAISESRTGNYGYTF. DNA of the CDR3: TGTGCCATCAGTGAGTCCCGTACGGGGAACTATGGCTACACCTTC.

The gene calls are TRBV5-6 and TRBJ1-2, with D possibly TRBD1 on 5 matching bases. V shed 4 bases and J shed 4 bases, with 17 bases lying between them. The CDR3 is 15 residues long. Looked up from germline, CDR1 is SGHDT and CDR2 is YYEEEE. CDR3 DNA: TGTGCCAGCAGCCTCACAGGCCCCGGGGGCTATGGCTACACCTTC. This translates into CASSLTGPGGYGYTF.

The J gene is TRBJ1-2, the V gene TRBV5-1, with a weak D call TRBD1 (5 bases). Between the trimmed V and J ends, which lost 0 bases and 0 bases, there was a span of 9 bases. Germline assignment: CDR1 SGHRS and CDR2 YFSETQ. The CDR3 contains 15 residues. The CDR3 reads CASSLVQAPNYGYTF. The CDR3, as DNA: TGCGCCAGCAGCTTGGTACAGGCCCCTAACTATGGCTACACCTTC.

The chain recombines TRBV23-1 with TRBJ1-1; D not certain. TRBV23-1 is recorded as an ORF, its role being uncertain. Trimming pared 0 bases from V and 5 bases from J, leaving 22 bases between. There are 18 residues in the CDR3. CDR3 loop: CASSQSSNLGSWCTEAFF. The DNA of the CDR3 is TGCGCCAGCAGTCAATCCTCGAATTTAGGGAGTTGGTGTACTGAAGCTTTCTTT.

This chain joins TRBV18 and TRBJ1-5; possible D gene TRBD1, 5 bases. This CDR3 has 13 residues. Germline CDR1 is KGHSH and CDR2 is LQKENI. The V and J ends lost 5 bases and 0 bases respectively, with 5 bases between them. The CDR3 is CASSDSSNQPQHF. DNA of the CDR3: TGTGCCAGCTCAGACAGTAGCAATCAGCCCCAGCATTTT.

This clone was seen a handful of times. The rearrangement links TRBV5-1 to TRBJ2-7; D is uncertain. CDR1 is SGHRS and CDR2 is YFSETQ in the germline V gene. The CDR3 totals 14 residues. The germline V and J ends were trimmed by 1 base and 6 bases, with 14 bases remaining between them. The CDR3 DNA reads TGCGCCAGCAGCTTGTCAGCCGGGTTGGGCGAGCAGTACTTC. Protein: CASSLSAGLGEQYF.

The genes are TRBV11-3 and TRBJ2-1; 9 nucleotides align to TRBD1. V gave up 5 bases and J gave up 7 bases; unmatched junction bases: 9. The length of the CDR3 is 15 residues. Per the germline V gene, CDR1 is SGHNT and CDR2 is YENEEA. The CDR3 spells CASSDGTGNNNEQFF. The CDR3 nucleotides are TGTGCCAGCAGCGACGGGACAGGGAACAATAATGAGCAGTTCTTC.

V and J are TRBV5-1 and TRBJ2-2; D might be TRBD1 (6 bases). CDR1 and CDR2 (germline): SGHRS, YFSETQ. Trimming cost V 4 bases and J 0 bases, with 10 bases left between them. CDR3 size: 15 residues. The CDR3 DNA sequence: TGCGCCAGCAGCCGGAGACAGGCGAACACCGGGGAGCTGTTTTTT. Translating gives CASSRRQANTGELFF.

This sequence joins TRBV4-1 and TRBJ2-5; 16 nucleotides align to TRBD2. Looked up from germline, CDR1 is MGHRA and CDR2 is YSYEKL. CDR3 length equals 20 residues. The ends lost 0 bases at V and 4 bases at J; junction bases unmatched: 11. In DNA, the CDR3 is TGCGCCAGCAGCCAAGACCACGGGACTAGCGGGGGGGCCTGGGGAGAGACCCAGTACTTC. Amino acid sequence: CASSQDHGTSGGAWGETQYF.

The chain employs TRBV2 and TRBJ2-1, with TRBD2 matching over 13 bases. CDR1 is SNHLY, CDR2 FYNNEI, per germline. J lost 8 bases, V lost 5 bases, and 9 bases had no gene match. This CDR3 has 16 residues. The CDR3 region is CASSRLAGGVLDEQFF. Written as DNA, the CDR3 is TGTGCCAGCAGTCGACTAGCGGGGGGAGTTTTGGATGAGCAGTTCTTC.

The rearrangement uses TRBV28 and TRBJ2-3; 9 positions match TRBD1. The germline V gene encodes CDR1 MDHEN and CDR2 SYDVKM. The CDR3 sequence is 15 residues long. Trimming removed 3 bases from V and 4 bases from J; junction bases left unmatched: 5. Here the CDR3 reads CASSLTGGWADTQYF. CDR3 in DNA: TGTGCCAGCAGTTTGACAGGGGGTTGGGCAGATACGCAGTATTTT.

The genes are TRBV2 and TRBJ1-5; no clear D. Per the germline V gene, CDR1 is SNHLY and CDR2 is FYNNEI. Deletions cut 5 bases from V and 0 bases from J, with 8 bases between. CDR3 size: 14 residues. The CDR3 DNA reads TGTGCCAGCAGTTCCTATTATAGCAATCAGCCCCAGCATTTT. Protein sequence: CASSSYYSNQPQHF. Looking up the rest from reference TRBV2 and TRBJ1-5 gives the full variable domain: EPEVTQTPSHQVTQMGQEVILRCVPISNHLYFYWYRQILGQKVEFLVSFYNNEISEKSEIFDDQFSVERPDGSNFTLKIRSTKLEDSAMYFCASSSYYSNQPQHFGDGTRLSIL.

This chain joins TRBV18 and TRBJ2-5; the D gene is possibly TRBD2 (5 bases). The germline V and J ends were trimmed by 0 bases and 4 bases, with 9 bases remaining between them. The germline V gene encodes CDR1 KGHSH and CDR2 LQKENI. The CDR3 length is 14 residues. CDR3 in amino acids: CASSPPTGRETQYF. In DNA, the CDR3 is TGTGCCAGCTCACCACCGACGGGGAGAGAGACCCAGTACTTC.

This clone was recorded only once. This CDR3 reads CASSLQGQGYGGYTF. CDR3 coding DNA: TGTGCCAGCTCACTACAGGGACAGGGATATGGTGGCTACACCTTC. This chain joins TRBV18 and TRBJ1-2; 9 nucleotides align to TRBD1. From germline, CDR1 is KGHSH and CDR2 LQKENI. The CDR3 covers 15 residues. J gave up 7 bases and V 4 bases, and 10 bases lay outside the gene matches.

J is TRBJ1-2 and V is TRBV2; D not certain. The germline V gene has CDR1 SNHLY and CDR2 FYNNEI. This CDR3 region has 11 residues. Deletions cut 4 bases from V and 8 bases from J, with 8 bases between. Here the CDR3 DNA reads TGTGCCAGCAGTGCCGTACAGGGCTACACCTTC. It translates to CASSAVQGYTF.

Of note for this clone: The junction shows a germline mismatch at one end, possibly a read error. The chain links TRBV15 to TRBJ1-1; TRBD1 matches 7 bases. Per the germline V gene, CDR1 is LNHNV and CDR2 is YYDKDF (reference sequence). This CDR3 is 16 amino acids long. The CDR3 bases are TGTGCCACCAGCGGAGACCACAGGGGCATGAACACTGAAGCTTTCTTT. This translates into CATSGDHRGMNTEAFF.

J is TRBJ2-6 and V is TRBV25-1; D remains ambiguous. From germline, CDR1 is MGHDK and CDR2 SYGVNS. The CDR3 consists of 15 residues. V was trimmed by 3 bases and J by 0 bases, leaving 6 bases between them. The CDR3 loop is CASSDSYSGANVLTF. Written as DNA, the CDR3 is TGTGCCAGCAGTGACTCTTACTCTGGGGCCAACGTCCTGACTTTC.